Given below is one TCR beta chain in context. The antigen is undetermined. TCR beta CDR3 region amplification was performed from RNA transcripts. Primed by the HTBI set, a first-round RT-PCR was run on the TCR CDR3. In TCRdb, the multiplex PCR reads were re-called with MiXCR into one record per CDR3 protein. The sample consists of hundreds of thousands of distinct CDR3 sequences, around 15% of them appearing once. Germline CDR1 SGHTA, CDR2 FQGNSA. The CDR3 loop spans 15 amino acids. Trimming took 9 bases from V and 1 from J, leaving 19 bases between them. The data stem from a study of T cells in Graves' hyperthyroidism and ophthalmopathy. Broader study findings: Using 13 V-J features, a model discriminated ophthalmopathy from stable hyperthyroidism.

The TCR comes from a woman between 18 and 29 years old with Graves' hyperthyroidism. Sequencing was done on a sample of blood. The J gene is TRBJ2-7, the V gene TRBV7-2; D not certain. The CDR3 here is CASSLSLVKSYEQYF. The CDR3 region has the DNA TGTGCCAGTAGCCTTTCGTTGGTGAAGTCCTACGAGCAGTACTTC.